The T cell receptor beta chain described here comes from a study of OX40 agonist ivuxolimab in advanced cancers. Autoimmune disease history or systemic immunosuppression meant exclusion. V lost 0 bases and J 0 bases, leaving 7 bases between the germline ends. CDR1 and CDR2 (germline): SGHRS, YFSETQ. This CDR3 spans 14 amino acids. Sequenced by immunoSEQ multiplex PCR; TCRdb stores in-frame clones only, minus some. The repertoire holds about 55,000 clones, with around nine tenths as singletons. The sample here was CD4+ or CD8+ T cells sorted from blood, taken in a trial of the OX40 agonist ivuxolimab. The chain is built from TRBV5-1 and TRBJ2-7; D is uncertain. This clonotype originated in an adult with an advanced solid tumor such as melanoma, head and neck, liver or kidney cancer. This CDR3 reads CASSLAGRSYEQYF. For the CDR3, the DNA is TGCGCCAGCAGCTTGGCAGGCCGCTCCTACGAGCAGTACTTC. The complete variable domain, with remaining parts taken from reference TRBV5-1 and TRBJ2-7, reads KAGVTQTPRYLIKTRGQQVTLSCSPISGHRSVSWYQQTPGQGLQFLFEYFSETQRNKGNFPGRFSGRQFSNSRSEMNVSTLELGDSALYLCASSLAGRSYEQYFGPGTRLTVT.